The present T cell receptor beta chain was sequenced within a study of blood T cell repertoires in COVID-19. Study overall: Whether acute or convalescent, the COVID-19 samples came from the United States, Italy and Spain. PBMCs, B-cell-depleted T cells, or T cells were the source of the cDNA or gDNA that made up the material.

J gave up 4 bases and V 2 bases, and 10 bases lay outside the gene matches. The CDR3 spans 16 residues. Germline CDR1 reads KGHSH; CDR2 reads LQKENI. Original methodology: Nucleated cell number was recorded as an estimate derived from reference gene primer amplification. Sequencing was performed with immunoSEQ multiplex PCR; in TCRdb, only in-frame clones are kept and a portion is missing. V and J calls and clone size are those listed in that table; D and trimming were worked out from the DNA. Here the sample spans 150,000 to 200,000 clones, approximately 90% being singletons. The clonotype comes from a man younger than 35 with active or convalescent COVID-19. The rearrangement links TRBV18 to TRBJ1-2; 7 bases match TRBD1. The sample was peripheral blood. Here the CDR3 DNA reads TGTGCCAGCTCACCAGCCGACAGGGATTCGTCCTATGGCTACACCTTC. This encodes CASSPADRDSSYGYTF.